These 14 T cell receptor beta chains came from one sample sequenced in a study of shared clonotypes between healthy human individuals. Generated by immunoSEQ multiplex PCR, the TCRdb table keeps only in-frame clones and is missing some. The repertoire consists of just over 2,000,000 clones, with over 85% occurring once and the leading ten covering roughly 1%. Positive CCR7 selection of CD45RO-negative cells yielded the naive CD8 cells, and terminally differentiated effector memory CD45RA+ cells were excluded. The specimen was naive CD8+ T cells sorted from blood. The receptors were gathered from a man aged 18 to 35 in good health.

The rearrangement joins TRBV28 to TRBJ1-1, with a possible D match to TRBD1 (5 bases). CDR3 length: 15 amino acids. The germline gives CDR1 MDHEN, CDR2 SYDVKM. Trimming shortened V by 3 bases and J by 0 bases, and 11 bases separated the two germline ends. CDR3 bases: TGTGCCAGCAGTTTCTCCGGGACTGTGAACACTGAAGCTTTCTTT. It yields the protein CASSFSGTVNTEAFF.

The chain couples TRBV27 to TRBJ2-7, with 7 bases identical to TRBD1. Unmatched junction bases numbered 11, after V lost 3 bases and J lost 6 bases. This CDR3 has 15 residues. The germline CDR1 and CDR2 sequences are MNHEY and SMNVEV (reference sequence). DNA of the CDR3: TGTGCCAGCAGTTTGTCACAACAGGGGTTTGGCGAGCAGTACTTC. Translation gives CASSLSQQGFGEQYF.

CDR3 region: CASKPGAGSYNEQFF. CDR3 nucleotides: TGTGCCAGCAAGCCTGGGGCCGGAAGTTACAATGAGCAGTTCTTC. The gene calls are TRBV11-2 and TRBJ2-1, with D perhaps TRBD1 (5 bases). The V and J ends lost 7 bases and 4 bases respectively, with 17 bases between them. The CDR3 is made up of 15 amino acids. Germline CDR1 and CDR2: SGHAT and FQNNGV. The entire variable domain, with the rest obtained from reference TRBV11-2 and TRBJ2-1, is as follows: EAGVAQSPRYKIIEKRQSVAFWCNPISGHATLYWYQQILGQGPKLLIQFQNNGVVDDSQLPKDRFSAERLKGVDSTLKIQPAKLEDSAVYLCASKPGAGSYNEQFFGPGTRLTVL.

This sequence joins TRBV27 and TRBJ2-2; no clear D gene. This CDR3 is 16 amino acids long. CDR1 MNHEY and CDR2 SMNVEV come from the germline V gene (reference sequence). Trimming took 2 bases from V and 6 from J, leaving 16 bases between them. The CDR3 region has the DNA TGTGCCAGCAGTTTACTACATCCCCTCCAACCCGGGGAGCTGTTTTTT. Its translation: CASSLLHPLQPGELFF.

The chain joins TRBV6-6 to TRBJ2-5; the match to TRBD1 covers 7 bases. Germline CDR1 reads MNHNY; CDR2 reads SVGAGI (reference sequence). CDR3 length equals 15 residues. The junction had 7 bases not matched to a gene; V was cut back by 3 bases and J by 3 bases. The CDR3 reads CASSYRDSKKETQYF. The CDR3 bases are TGTGCCAGCAGTTATCGGGACAGCAAAAAAGAGACCCAGTACTTC.

This sequence joins TRBV10-2 and TRBJ2-7; D unclear. The V gene lost 3 bases and the J gene lost 0 bases, with 9 bases spanning the gap. This CDR3 region has 14 residues. The V gene's germline CDR1 is WSHSY and CDR2 SAAADI. CDR3: CASSEVTPSYEQYF. The CDR3 coding sequence is TGCGCCAGCAGTGAAGTGACACCCTCCTACGAGCAGTACTTC.

On this clone itself: Other nucleotide sequences in the sample specify the same CDR3. This chain joins TRBV2 and TRBJ2-7; unclear D gene. Germline assignment: CDR1 SNHLY and CDR2 FYNNEI. Between the trimmed V and J ends, which lost 4 bases and 3 bases, there was a span of 10 bases. This CDR3 comprises 13 residues. The CDR3 coding sequence is TGTGCCAGCAGTGGGGGAACGCGCTACGAGCAGTACTTC. Residues: CASSGGTRYEQYF.

The chain is built from TRBV4-1 and TRBJ2-1, with TRBD2 matching over 15 bases. The CDR3 runs to 17 residues. V dropped 0 bases and J dropped 7; count of bases not matched to a gene: 4. CDR1 and CDR2 (germline): MGHRA, YSYEKL. CDR3 region: CASSQDGTSGGKNEQFF. CDR3 bases: TGCGCCAGCAGCCAAGACGGGACTAGCGGGGGGAAAAATGAGCAGTTCTTC.

The chain employs TRBV27 and TRBJ2-1, with TRBD1 identical over 7 bases. Germline trimming cut 4 bases from V and 0 bases from J; bases unmatched to any gene: 3. The germline CDR1 and CDR2 sequences are MNHEY and SMNVEV (reference sequence). This CDR3 is 15 amino acids long. CDR3 nucleotide sequence: TGTGCCAGCAGTTACGGGACAGTCTCCTACAATGAGCAGTTCTTC. Encoded protein: CASSYGTVSYNEQFF.

This chain links TRBV9 with TRBJ2-7; the match to TRBD1 covers 8 bases. Germline CDR1 and CDR2: SGDLS and YYNGEE. The V gene end was trimmed by 1 base and the J gene end by 6 bases; junction bases not matched to a gene: 6. The CDR3 is made up of 14 amino acids. Written as DNA, the CDR3 is TGTGCCAGCAGCGTAATGGACAGGGTTGGCGAGCAGTACTTC. Its protein is CASSVMDRVGEQYF.

Notes on this clone: Other DNA variants within this sample encode the same CDR3. The rearrangement uses TRBV27 and TRBJ2-7; D is perhaps TRBD1 (6 bases). The CDR3 is 13 amino acids. V lost 4 bases and J 2 bases, leaving 9 bases between the germline ends. Germline V gene data show CDR1 as MNHEY and CDR2 as SMNVEV (reference sequence). The CDR3 is CASSYRVAYEQYF. The CDR3 DNA sequence: TGTGCCAGCAGTTACAGGGTCGCCTACGAGCAGTACTTC.

This clone was counted a few times. Other DNA sequences in this sample translate to the same CDR3. The chain is built from TRBV30 and TRBJ2-3; D uncertain. Trimming left V 3 bases short and J 2 bases short, with 0 bases between. Germline loops: CDR1 GTSNPN, CDR2 SVGIG (reference sequence). The CDR3 has 10 residues. The CDR3: CAWSTDTQYF. The CDR3 DNA follows: TGTGCCTGGAGCACAGATACGCAGTATTTT. Looking up the rest from reference TRBV30 and TRBJ2-3 gives the full variable domain: SQTIHQWPATLVQPVGSPLSLECTVEGTSNPNLYWYRQAAGRGLQLLFYSVGIGQISSEVPQNLSASRPQDRQFILSSKKLLLSDSGFYLCAWSTDTQYFGPGTRLTVL.

The V gene is TRBV27, the J gene TRBJ1-5, with 9 bases that match TRBD1. Germline CDR1 MNHEY, CDR2 SMNVEV (reference sequence). With V trimmed by 2 bases and J by 15 bases, 5 bases remained unmatched. The CDR3 length is 12 residues. The CDR3 DNA is TGTGCCAGCAGTTTAAGGGACAGGGTAATGCATTTT. Its protein product is CASSLRDRVMHF.

This clone was seen only once. The chain is built from TRBV6-1 and TRBJ1-2; D not certain. V gave up 11 bases and J gave up 5 bases, with 21 bases separating them. The length of the CDR3 is 14 residues. Germline CDR1 MNHNS, CDR2 SASEGT. This CDR3 reads CAPPRAPLPYGYTF. The CDR3 coding sequence is TGTGCCCCACCCCGGGCCCCCCTACCTTATGGCTACACCTTC.